This T cell receptor beta chain originates from a study of blood T cells in healthy people across ages. Whole-study results and caveats: With donor CMV status unknown, expanded clonotype changes were possibly confounded.

Each donor was a healthy Caucasian individual from Russia, aged roughly 6 to 100. As to this clonotype: The antigen is unknown.

This CDR3 has 15 amino acids. Germline V gene data show CDR1 as SEHNR and CDR2 as FQNEAQ (reference sequence). A second PCR of 7 to 11 cycles used a sample-barcoded 5' primer and a J-beta primer mix. The authors tagged each cDNA molecule using a template-switch adaptor with 12 random nucleotides. A single record per CDR3 protein comes from TCRdb applying MiXCR to the 5' RACE reads. Of about 830,000 distinct CDR3 sequences listed, about 59% were seen once; the top ten hold 25% to 30%. The chain is built from TRBV7-9 and TRBJ2-4, with TRBD1 as a possible D gene (6 bases). The J call may be mistaken, given a closer DNA end match to TRBJ2-7. The source of this sequence is a man aged 25-45 years in good health. Sequencing used blood. The chain's CDR3 is CASSSPGHEPYEQYF. The CDR3 bases are TGTGCCAGCAGTTCCCCGGGACACGAGCCCTACGAGCAGTACTTC.